The clone carrying this TCR beta chain is a singleton in its sample. The sample is drawn from a study of blood T cell repertoires in COVID-19. Looking at the study overall: Researchers got acute and convalescent COVID-19 samples from the United States, Italy and Spain.

V shed 4 bases and J 4 bases; nucleotides not matched to a gene: 2. Germline CDR1 SGHRS, CDR2 YFSETQ. The CDR3 sequence is 15 residues long. Per the original data handling: Counts of nucleated cells, estimated from reference gene primer amplification, were obtained. This table comes from immunoSEQ multiplex PCR, and its TCRdb copy is limited to in-frame clones, with some not included. V and J calls and clone size are those listed in that table; D and trimming were worked out from the DNA. Found here are roughly 200,000 clones, about nine tenths of them singletons; the top ten hold about 1.7%. The gene calls are TRBV5-1 and TRBJ2-2; 12 bases align to TRBD2. The sample taken for sequencing was peripheral blood. This receptor was identified in a man aged 18 to 29 with active or convalescent COVID-19. CDR3 amino acids: CASSPTSGSTGELFF. The CDR3 coding sequence is TGCGCCAGCAGCCCGACTAGCGGGAGCACCGGGGAGCTGTTTTTT.